Listed below are T cell receptor beta chains from one sample, sequenced in a study of blood T cell repertoires in COVID-19. Data came from immunoSEQ multiplex PCR; TCRdb stores just in-frame clones and leaves some out. The sample lists 150,000 to 200,000 clones, approximately 87% seen once, with approximately 3.3% in the top ten. Sequences were obtained from peripheral blood. These receptors were taken from a man aged 18-30 years with active or convalescent COVID-19. Each CDR3 is given with its conserved first and last residue. Fields, in order: clone size, D gene, J gene, V gene, CDR3 protein, CDR3 DNA. A D gene is named only where the DNA matches it firmly. A row's size may be missing; if present it is once, few, many or a size class.

size: few
D: TRBD2
J: TRBJ2-5
V: TRBV5-1
CDR3: CASSLQRGARETQYF
DNA: TGCGCCAGCAGCTTACAGCGGGGGGCCCGGGAGACCCAGTACTTC

size: .
D: TRBD1
J: TRBJ2-7
V: TRBV29-1
CDR3: CSVGAGGQNEQYF
DNA: TGCAGCGTTGGGGCAGGGGGCCAGAACGAGCAGTACTTC

size: .
D: TRBD2
J: TRBJ2-5
V: TRBV10-3
CDR3: CAISESMRTSGQETQYF
DNA: TGTGCCATCAGTGAGTCGATGAGGACTAGCGGCCAAGAGACCCAGTACTTC

size: .
D: .
J: TRBJ2-7
V: TRBV19
CDR3: CASSIDRTYEQYF
DNA: TGTGCCAGTAGTATTGACAGGACCTACGAGCAGTACTTC

size: .
D: .
J: TRBJ2-7
V: TRBV18
CDR3: CASSPVSSYEQYF
DNA: TGTGCCAGCTCCCCTGTCTCTAGTTACGAGCAGTACTTC

size: .
D: .
J: TRBJ1-2
V: TRBV7-2
CDR3: CASSPDRTLVNYGYTF
DNA: TGTGCCAGCAGCCCGGACAGAACCCTTGTTAACTATGGCTACACCTTC

size: few
D: .
J: TRBJ1-1
V: TRBV4-1
CDR3: CASSHGALQGSANTEAFF
DNA: TGCGCCAGCAGCCACGGGGCCCTACAGGGCTCCGCGAACACTGAAGCTTTCTTT

size: .
D: TRBD1
J: TRBJ1-5
V: TRBV7-8
CDR3: CASSLAGTGLNQPQHF
DNA: TGTGCCAGCAGCTTAGCCGGGACAGGGTTAAATCAGCCCCAGCATTTT

size: .
D: .
J: TRBJ1-1
V: TRBV2
CDR3: CASSLGGHTEAFF
DNA: TGTGCCAGCAGCCTGGGGGGACACACTGAAGCTTTCTTT

size: .
D: TRBD2
J: TRBJ2-1
V: TRBV10-3
CDR3: CAISEGLAEYNEQFF
DNA: TGTGCCATCAGTGAGGGCCTAGCGGAATACAATGAGCAGTTCTTC